This record covers a single TCR beta chain. These data come from a study of blood T cell repertoires in COVID-19. For the study at large: Donors in the United States, Italy and Spain gave samples during acute or convalescent COVID-19.

Using immunoSEQ multiplex PCR, the repertoire was profiled, and TCRdb retains in-frame clones only, with some absent. The sample has fewer than 300,000 clones; roughly 84% are singletons. Per the germline V gene, CDR1 is MDHEN and CDR2 is SYDVKM. The CDR3 loop spans 13 amino acids. Between the trimmed V and J ends, which lost 7 bases and 3 bases, there was a span of 9 bases. Sequenced input: peripheral blood. This sequence joins TRBV28 and TRBJ1-4; possible D gene TRBD1, 6 bases. The source of this sequence is a woman aged 18-29 years with acute or convalescent COVID-19. The CDR3 sequence is CASMTGANEKLFF. The CDR3 DNA reads TGTGCCAGCATGACAGGCGCTAATGAAAAACTGTTTTTT.